This note documents a single T cell receptor (beta chain) sequence. The data were taken from a study of immune evolution from preneoplasia to lung adenocarcinoma. The assay was immunoSEQ multiplex PCR, and TCRdb's table has in-frame clones only and misses some. The sample holds about 5,700 clones, around 80% seen once. Germline lookup yields CDR1 SGHNT and CDR2 YENEEA. The CDR3 covers 15 residues. The V gene end was trimmed by 5 bases and the J gene end by 4 bases; junction bases not matched to a gene: 6. This TCR came from a person aged 65 to 85 with lung adenocarcinoma. Sequences were obtained from FFPE adjacent normal lung tissue. The chain couples TRBV11-3 to TRBJ2-2; 8 bases are shared with TRBD1. The CDR3 loop reads CASSPRQGTTGELFF. The CDR3 DNA reads TGTGCCAGCAGCCCAAGACAGGGGACCACCGGGGAGCTGTTTTTT.